These 32 T cell receptor beta chains were sequenced from one sample in a study of regulatory T cells in long-lasting Graves disease. Time point defined: newly diagnosed GD, antithyroid drugs for less than 3 months. PBMC RNA served as the TCR library source. Construction of the TCR beta libraries employed iRepertoire HTBI primers in conjunction with Arm-PCR of CDR3 regions. One entry per CDR3 protein results from TCRdb running MiXCR on the multiplex PCR reads. This table holds 250,000 or so distinct CDR3 sequences, more than 15% found once. Another study also made use of these data, one on T cells in Graves' hyperthyroidism and ophthalmopathy.

This specimen was peripheral blood mononuclear cells (PBMCs), taken at new diagnosis, from a patient treated with antithyroid drugs. The receptors come from a woman between 25 and 40 years old with Graves disease.

This clonotype was detected many times. The genes are TRBV12-3 or TRBV12-4 and TRBJ2-1, with D possibly being TRBD1 (5 bases). The CDR3 sequence is 15 residues long. V was cut by 7 bases and J by 5 bases, with 18 bases left in between. The CDR3 sequence is CASNQGIGVDNEQFF. For the CDR3, the DNA is TGTGCCAGCAACCAAGGGATAGGGGTGGACAATGAGCAGTTCTTC.

V is TRBV2 and J is TRBJ1-1; no definite D call. CDR3 length equals 16 residues. Germline V CDR1 and CDR2: SNHLY, FYNNEI. Trimming left V 6 bases short and J 3 bases short, with 20 bases between. The CDR3 region is CASRITGLKAYTEAFF. DNA for the CDR3: TGTGCCAGCAGAATTACTGGACTGAAGGCGTACACTGAAGCTTTCTTT.

This clonotype was observed at least ten times. The chain carries TRBV9 and TRBJ2-2; D remains ambiguous. The CDR3 is 13 amino acids. Trimming left V 0 bases short and J 3 bases short, with 3 bases between. Germline V gene lookup returns CDR1 SGDLS and CDR2 YYNGEE. The CDR3 DNA sequence: TGTGCCAGCAGCGTAGGGGACACCGGGGAGCTGTTTTTT. Translation gives CASSVGDTGELFF.

This clonotype has ten or more counts. This sequence joins TRBV3-1 and TRBJ2-5; the D is unclear. Trimming pared 4 bases from V and 4 bases from J, leaving 13 bases between. The germline V gene has CDR1 LGHDT and CDR2 YNNKEL (reference sequence). The CDR3 has 14 residues. CDR3 sequence (DNA): TGTGCCAGCAGCCTGAGCGCTTCCGGAGAGACCCAGTACTTC. Protein product: CASSLSASGETQYF.

Of note for this clonotype: A much larger clone sits a single nucleotide away, making a read error possible. The rearrangement uses TRBV27 and TRBJ1-1; perhaps TRBD1 as D (5 bases). With 6 bases removed from V and 5 bases from J, the gap between germline ends came to 13 bases. Germline CDR1 is MNHEY and CDR2 is SMNVEV (reference sequence). This CDR3 has 13 amino acids. The CDR3 DNA reads as TGTGCCAGCAGCAAGGGGAGGGGAACTGAAGCTTTCTTT. Protein: CASSKGRGTEAFF.

This clonotype was counted ten times or more. CDR3 in amino acids: CASSTSGGGNSPLHF. CDR3 sequence (DNA): TGTGCCAGCAGCACTTCCGGGGGGGGGAATTCACCCCTCCACTTT. The rearrangement links TRBV12-3 or TRBV12-4 to TRBJ1-6, with a tentative D call TRBD1 (5 bases). Between the trimmed V and J ends, which lost 6 bases and 7 bases, there was a span of 16 bases. This CDR3 comprises 15 residues.

Ten or more counts support this clonotype. V gene TRBV7-8 combines with J gene TRBJ2-3, with D uncertain. Germline V gives CDR1 SGHVS, CDR2 FQNEAQ. Trimming stripped 5 bases from V and 6 bases from J, with 15 bases between. The CDR3 covers 14 residues. The CDR3, as DNA: TGTGCCAGCAGCCCGATATCAGGATCGGATACGCAGTATTTT. It translates to CASSPISGSDTQYF. Drawing the rest from reference TRBV7-8 and TRBJ2-3, the complete variable domain is GAGVSQSPRYKVAKRGQDVALRCDPISGHVSLFWYQQALGQGPEFLTYFQNEAQLDKSGLPSDRFFAERPEGSVSTLKIQRTQQEDSAVYLCASSPISGSDTQYFGPGTRLTVL.

The sample holds many counts of this clonotype. The rearrangement uses TRBV4-1 and TRBJ1-2, with D maybe TRBD1 (6 bases). Per germline, CDR1 MGHRA and CDR2 YSYEKL. The length of the CDR3 is 14 residues. V dropped 4 bases and J dropped 13 bases, with 22 bases sitting between them. The CDR3 DNA reads as TGCGCCAGCAGCCTTGGGGTTTGGGGGACAACTTTCACCTTC. It codes for CASSLGVWGTTFTF.

This clonotype was counted at least ten times. CDR3 protein: CSARDTGTSGHNEQFF. Written as DNA, the CDR3 is TGCAGTGCTAGAGATACCGGGACTAGCGGGCACAATGAGCAGTTCTTC. The rearrangement uses TRBV20-1 and TRBJ2-1; 12 nucleotides line up with TRBD2. Germline CDR1 is DFQATT and CDR2 is SNEGSKA (reference sequence). V shed 0 bases, J shed 5 bases, and the junction held 5 bases outside the gene matches. This CDR3 is 16 amino acids long.

This clonotype occurred many times. The rearrangement links TRBV9 to TRBJ1-1, with 7 bases that match TRBD1. Germline V gene data show CDR1 as SGDLS and CDR2 as YYNGEE. With 4 bases clipped from V and 0 bases from J, the junction kept 6 bases outside the gene matches. The CDR3 loop spans 15 amino acids. This chain's CDR3 is CASSPRTGMNTEAFF. The CDR3 nucleotides read TGTGCCAGCAGCCCCCGGACAGGAATGAACACTGAAGCTTTCTTT.

This clonotype was detected ten times or more. CDR3 protein: CASSPRRDTDTQYF. CDR3 sequence (DNA): TGTGCCAGCTCACCGAGGAGGGACACAGATACGCAGTATTTT. The chain carries TRBV18 and TRBJ2-3; possible D gene TRBD2, 6 bases. Per the germline V gene, CDR1 is KGHSH and CDR2 is LQKENI. V gave up 3 bases and J gave up 2 bases, with 9 bases separating them. There are 14 residues in the CDR3. Looking up the rest from reference TRBV18 and TRBJ2-3 gives the full variable domain: NAGVMQNPRHLVRRRGQEARLRCSPMKGHSHVYWYRQLPEEGLKFMVYLQKENIIDESGMPKERFSAEFPKEGPSILRIQQVVRGDSAAYFCASSPRRDTDTQYFGPGTRLTVL.

This clonotype was picked up many times. The CDR3 DNA is TGTGCCAGCAGCTGGGCGATCTACGAGCAGTACTTC. Amino acids: CASSWAIYEQYF. The V call is TRBV12-3 or TRBV12-4, the J call TRBJ2-7; D unresolved. This CDR3 contains 12 residues. The V gene lost 6 bases and the J gene lost 3 bases, with 9 bases spanning the gap.

In its sample, this clonotype was seen many times. The chain carries TRBV20-1 and TRBJ1-1; TRBD1 is a possible D gene (5 bases). V was shortened by 1 base and J by 4 bases, with 13 bases between the two germline ends. The CDR3 is 14 amino acids. Per germline, CDR1 DFQATT and CDR2 SNEGSKA (reference sequence). As DNA, the CDR3 is TGCAGTGCTAGAGCGCCGGGGCAGGGCACTGAAGCTTTCTTT. This sequence encodes CSARAPGQGTEAFF.

This clonotype was seen many times. V gene TRBV20-1 combines with J gene TRBJ2-3; 9 bases line up with TRBD1. Germline V lookup: CDR1 DFQATT, CDR2 SNEGSKA (reference sequence). The CDR3 is 13 residues long. V shed 5 bases and J 6 bases; nucleotides not matched to a gene: 6. Here the CDR3 DNA reads TGCAGTGCTTTGCGGGACAGGGTTGATACGCAGTATTTT. Its translation is CSALRDRVDTQYF.

This clonotype was recorded at least ten times. This chain connects TRBV13 to TRBJ2-7; a possible D gene is TRBD2 (6 bases). The CDR3 runs to 15 residues. CDR1 and CDR2 (germline): PRHDT, FYEKMQ (reference sequence). V was pared by 2 bases and J by 1 base, with 12 bases between. CDR3 protein: CASSLMASVSYEQYF. The CDR3 coding sequence is TGTGCCAGCAGCTTAATGGCTAGCGTATCCTACGAGCAGTACTTC.

This clonotype has just a few counts. The chain couples TRBV5-1 to TRBJ2-5, with 14 nucleotides matching TRBD2. Germline V gene lookup returns CDR1 SGHRS and CDR2 YFSETQ. Unmatched junction bases numbered 11, after V lost 3 bases and J lost 1 base. This CDR3 has 19 amino acids. This CDR3 reads CASSWKPGTSGGPQETQYF. CDR3 coding DNA: TGCGCCAGCAGCTGGAAGCCCGGGACTAGCGGGGGCCCCCAAGAGACCCAGTACTTC.

This clonotype was seen repeatedly, ten times or more. The V call is TRBV7-9, the J call TRBJ1-1; D gene ambiguous. Trimming left V 5 bases short and J 4 bases short, with 11 bases between. CDR3 length: 13 amino acids. Germline assignment: CDR1 SEHNR and CDR2 FQNEAQ (reference sequence). The CDR3 bases are TGTGCCAGCAGCCCTCCGGAGGGCACTGAAGCTTTCTTT. It is translated as CASSPPEGTEAFF.

In this sample, this clonotype turned up many times. V and J are TRBV5-1 and TRBJ2-7; the D gene could be TRBD1 or TRBD2 (5 bases each). This CDR3 is built from 14 residues. With 4 bases removed from V and 5 bases from J, the gap between germline ends came to 16 bases. Germline CDR1 is SGHRS and CDR2 is YFSETQ. The CDR3 protein is CASSRDGRKDEQYF. The CDR3 region has the DNA TGCGCCAGCAGCCGGGACGGAAGAAAGGACGAGCAGTACTTC.

This clonotype was recorded many times. The genes are TRBV7-9 and TRBJ2-2; no clear D. Trimming took 5 bases from V and 2 from J, leaving 15 bases between them. The CDR3 loop spans 16 amino acids. The germline CDR1 and CDR2 sequences are SEHNR and FQNEAQ (reference sequence). In nucleotides, the CDR3 is TGTGCCAGCAGCCAAAAGCTGGGAAAAAACACCGGGGAGCTGTTTTTT. Translated: CASSQKLGKNTGELFF.

This clonotype has at least ten counts. The chain combines TRBV20-1 with TRBJ1-6, with D hard to call. There are 14 residues in the CDR3. The V and J ends lost 1 base and 9 bases respectively, with 13 bases between them. Germline V lookup: CDR1 DFQATT, CDR2 SNEGSKA (reference sequence). The CDR3, as DNA: TGCAGTGCTAGAGCGAGGGTATATGGTTCACCCCTCCACTTT. It translates to CSARARVYGSPLHF.

This clonotype was detected ten times or more. The chain links TRBV27 to TRBJ2-7, with unresolved D. The germline gives CDR1 MNHEY, CDR2 SMNVEV (reference sequence). The ends were cut back, 2 bases at V and 0 bases at J, with 8 bases in the middle. CDR3 length: 14 amino acids. In DNA form, the CDR3 reads TGTGCCAGCAGTTTAACCCCCCTCTCCTACGAGCAGTACTTC. This codes for CASSLTPLSYEQYF.

Ten or more counts support this clonotype. Here the CDR3 reads CASSRDALGGASYNEQFF. The CDR3 DNA reads as TGTGCCAGCAGCCGGGATGCCTTGGGGGGGGCCTCCTACAATGAGCAGTTCTTC. The chain is built from TRBV3-1 and TRBJ2-1, with D possibly TRBD2 on 7 matching bases. Trimming pared 4 bases from V and 0 bases from J, leaving 19 bases between. The CDR3 spans 18 residues. The germline CDR1 and CDR2 sequences are LGHDT and YNNKEL (reference sequence).

In its sample, this clonotype was seen many times. J is TRBJ1-2 and V is TRBV2, with 7 bases that match TRBD1. V dropped 4 bases and J dropped 6; count of bases not matched to a gene: 14. Germline CDR1 reads SNHLY; CDR2 reads FYNNEI. This CDR3 has 16 residues. The CDR3 region is CASSVTGKRAIDGYTF. CDR3 DNA sequence: TGTGCCAGCAGTGTGACAGGGAAGAGGGCTATTGATGGCTACACCTTC.

There are a few counts of this clonotype. The V gene is TRBV6-1, the J gene TRBJ1-4, with 8 bases identical to TRBD1. Germline lookup yields CDR1 MNHNS and CDR2 SASEGT. This CDR3 region has 16 residues. The trim removed 4 bases at V and 6 bases at J, leaving 10 bases unmatched. The CDR3 loop is CASSGYSAGQDEKLFF. The DNA for the CDR3 is TGTGCCAGCAGTGGTTATAGCGCGGGACAGGATGAAAAACTGTTTTTT.

The chain carries TRBV12-5 and TRBJ2-1, with TRBD2 matching 7 bases. V lost 6 bases to trimming and J lost 4 bases; unmatched junction nucleotides: 9. The V gene's germline CDR1 is LGHNT and CDR2 FRNRAP. There are 15 residues in the CDR3. The CDR3 loop is CASGAGITLYNEQFF. In nucleotides, the CDR3 is TGTGCTAGTGGAGCGGGAATCACCCTATACAATGAGCAGTTCTTC.

The chain's CDR3 is CSASAGGPNTEAFF. The CDR3 DNA follows: TGCAGTGCTAGTGCAGGGGGGCCGAACACTGAAGCTTTCTTT. The chain is built from TRBV20-1 and TRBJ1-1, with 7 positions matching TRBD1. V shed 3 bases, J shed 1 base, and the junction held 5 bases outside the gene matches. The germline CDR1 and CDR2 sequences are DFQATT and SNEGSKA (reference sequence). The CDR3 sequence is 14 residues long.

This clonotype was recorded many times. This rearrangement joins TRBV5-4 to TRBJ1-1, with unresolved D. The CDR3 consists of 13 residues. Per the germline V gene, CDR1 is SGHNT and CDR2 is YYREEE (reference sequence). V was cut by 2 bases and J by 3 bases, with 8 bases left in between. CDR3 bases: TGTGCCAGCAGCTTCTCGGCGGACACTGAAGCTTTCTTT. Translating gives CASSFSADTEAFF.

The gene calls are TRBV2 and TRBJ2-7, with 11 bases identical to TRBD2. The CDR3 contains 16 residues. The germline V gene has CDR1 SNHLY and CDR2 FYNNEI. Trimming at V came to 6 bases and at J to 2 bases, leaving 9 bases not matched to a gene. CDR3 sequence: CASRFLAGGSPYEQYF. The DNA of the CDR3 is TGTGCCAGCAGGTTTCTAGCGGGGGGATCACCCTACGAGCAGTACTTC.

A note on this clonotype: This may come from a read error, since a much larger clone is one base off. The chain carries TRBV29-1 and TRBJ2-2; perhaps TRBD2 as D (6 bases). V was shortened by 4 bases and J by 2 bases, with 14 bases between the two germline ends. Germline V gives CDR1 SQVTM, CDR2 ANQGSEA. The CDR3 is made up of 15 amino acids. The CDR3 bases are TGCAGCGTTGGGGGCTGGGGGGTAAACACCGGGGAGCTGTTTTTT. Translated, it gives CSVGGWGVNTGELFF.

This clonotype was observed at least ten times. The chain employs TRBV20-1 and TRBJ2-7, with TRBD1 matching over 7 bases. Trimming took 2 bases from V and 1 from J; bases not matched to a gene: 5. CDR3 length: 14 residues. Per the germline V gene, CDR1 is DFQATT and CDR2 is SNEGSKA (reference sequence). The DNA for the CDR3 is TGCAGTGCTAGACTCCTACAGGGGTCCTACGAGCAGTACTTC. It codes for CSARLLQGSYEQYF.

Only a few counts were recorded for this clonotype. The CDR3 sequence is CASSMNRGLSDNSPLHF. CDR3 coding DNA: TGTGCCAGTAGTATGAACAGGGGGCTGAGCGATAATTCACCCCTCCACTTT. The chain is built from TRBV19 and TRBJ1-6; 9 bases are shared with TRBD1. Germline V gene lookup returns CDR1 LNHDA and CDR2 SQIVND (reference sequence). The V gene end was trimmed by 3 bases and the J gene end by 5 bases; junction bases not matched to a gene: 8. The CDR3 covers 17 residues.

This clonotype occurred many times. The chain is built from TRBV18 and TRBJ2-7; D gene unclear. V was trimmed by 4 bases and J by 3 bases, leaving 7 bases between them. The CDR3 contains 12 residues. CDR1 and CDR2 from the germline V gene are KGHSH and LQKENI. The CDR3 loop reads CASSRIDYEQYF. The CDR3 coding sequence is TGTGCCAGCTCACGCATTGACTACGAGCAGTACTTC.